The count of the clone carrying this T cell receptor (beta chain) is one. The antigen remains undetermined. All patients handed over anywhere from 1 to 8 samples, pretreatment and on-treatment. These data come from a study of PD-L1 blockade in urothelial cancer. Study overall: About 85% of the roughly 30 patients comprised males who had bladder-origin urothelial cancer. Blood was analyzed 3 weeks (second dose) and 6 weeks after treatment start. Findings and limits, study-wide: Sub-median blood TCR clonality before treatment predicted longer survival.

Clones were read by immunoSEQ multiplex PCR, and TCRdb kept only the in-frame ones, dropping some. Here the sample spans 70,000 to 75,000 clones, around nine tenths being singletons. Germline values: CDR1 SGHKS, CDR2 YYEKEE (reference sequence). The V end lost 0 bases, the J end lost 4 bases, and 16 bases lay between the germline ends. The CDR3 runs 16 residues. The source of this sequence is a man in his sixties with urothelial cancer. The chain employs TRBV5-5 and TRBJ1-1; D gene unclear. Sample: PBMCs, taken around atezolizumab (anti-PD-L1) treatment. CDR3 DNA: TGTGCCAGCAGCTTGGGTGTTCAGACCCGGGGCACTGAAGCTTTCTTT. Protein: CASSLGVQTRGTEAFF.